What follows are 18 T cell receptor beta chains derived from one specimen sequenced in a study of Ad26.COV2.S vaccination and SARS-CoV-2 variants. Some clones are missing from TCRdb's copy, which holds only in-frame ones; the method was immunoSEQ multiplex PCR. The sample yields hundreds of thousands of clones, roughly 87% seen once. Treatment denoted: around 19 received Ad26.COV2.S at low or high dose, single or two shots; 5 received placebo; per-sample allocation not given. Vaccine and placebo recipients were sampled on day 63 after the first injection. The material sequenced was peripheral blood, taken in a trial of Ad26.COV2.S vaccine versus placebo. The receptors here all came from a person between 18 and 59 years old who received the Ad26.COV2.S COVID-19 vaccine or a placebo.

This rearrangement joins TRBV11-2 to TRBJ1-6; D not resolved. The V and J ends lost 2 bases and 6 bases respectively, with 14 bases between them. Germline CDR1 reads SGHAT; CDR2 reads FQNNGV. There are 16 residues in the CDR3. The CDR3 protein is CASSLLETPRNSPLHF. CDR3 nucleotides: TGTGCCAGCAGCTTACTCGAGACACCTCGTAATTCACCCCTCCACTTT.

V and J are TRBV7-8 and TRBJ2-1; TRBD2 aligns across 10 bases. The V and J ends lost 5 bases and 3 bases, in that order; junction bases with no gene match: 4. From germline, CDR1 is SGHVS and CDR2 FQNEAQ. This CDR3 contains 15 residues. The CDR3 spells CASSASGGDYNEQFF. In DNA form, the CDR3 reads TGTGCCAGCAGCGCCAGCGGGGGGGACTACAATGAGCAGTTCTTC.

This chain links TRBV15 with TRBJ1-1, with a tentative D call TRBD1 (6 bases). This CDR3 is built from 17 residues. Germline V lookup: CDR1 LNHNV, CDR2 YYDKDF (reference sequence). Trimming took off 1 base at V and 1 base at J, with 16 bases between the two ends. CDR3 DNA sequence: TGTGCCACCAGCAGAGGAGAGGGGGGACTCGGGAACACTGAAGCTTTCTTT. Translated, it gives CATSRGEGGLGNTEAFF.

In this sample, this clone turned up once. The CDR3 nucleotides read TGTGCCAGCAGCTTAGAGCGAGAAAGTGAAGCTTTCTTT. The encoded protein is CASSLERESEAFF. This chain links TRBV7-3 with TRBJ1-1; D uncertain. CDR3 length equals 13 residues. The V end was cut by 2 bases, the J end by 7 bases, with 11 bases between. From germline, CDR1 is SGHTA and CDR2 FQGTGA.

V gene TRBV7-2 combines with J gene TRBJ2-7; D possibly corresponds to TRBD1 (6 bases). V lost 3 bases and J 1 base, leaving 10 bases between the germline ends. CDR3 length: 14 residues. Germline CDR1 is SGHTA and CDR2 is FQGNSA. The CDR3 here is CASSFDRSSYEQYV. The DNA for the CDR3 is TGTGCCAGCAGCTTCGACAGGAGTTCCTACGAGCAGTACGTC.

The chain combines TRBV6-5 with TRBJ2-2; D may be TRBD2 (6 bases). V gave up 0 bases and J gave up 6 bases, with 11 bases separating them. The CDR3 covers 15 residues. CDR1 is MNHEY and CDR2 is SVGAGI in the germline V gene. CDR3 sequence reads: CASSYSRGTPGELFF. The CDR3 DNA is TGTGCCAGCAGTTACTCCCGGGGGACGCCCGGGGAGCTGTTTTTT.

The rearrangement joins TRBV6-6 to TRBJ2-7; 9 bases match TRBD1. J lost 3 bases, V lost 6 bases, and 15 bases had no gene match. This CDR3 comprises 17 residues. CDR1 and CDR2 (germline): MNHNY, SVGAGI (reference sequence). The CDR3 region has the DNA TGTGCCAGCAGGCGACGTAATACCGGGACAGGGAACTACGAGCAGTACTTC. It yields the protein CASRRRNTGTGNYEQYF.

This rearrangement joins TRBV5-1 to TRBJ1-3; 10 bases match TRBD1. The CDR3 runs to 16 residues. V dropped 4 bases and J dropped 3; count of bases not matched to a gene: 7. Germline V gene lookup returns CDR1 SGHRS and CDR2 YFSETQ. CDR3 sequence: CASSPVTGGDGNTIYF. In nucleotides, the CDR3 is TGCGCCAGCAGCCCCGTGACAGGGGGCGATGGAAACACCATATATTTT.

With regard to this clone: This sample also contains other DNA sequences that code for the same CDR3. The chain employs TRBV18 and TRBJ1-5, with D uncertain. The V gene's germline CDR1 is KGHSH and CDR2 LQKENI. With 3 bases removed from V and 7 bases from J, the gap between germline ends came to 10 bases. The CDR3 is made up of 13 amino acids. Written as DNA, the CDR3 is TGTGCCAGCTCACCTCGCGGAGACCAGCCCCAGCATTTT. It specifies CASSPRGDQPQHF.

The rearrangement joins TRBV7-9 to TRBJ2-7, with 7 nucleotides matching TRBD2. Germline V gene data show CDR1 as SEHNR and CDR2 as FQNEAQ (reference sequence). J gave up 5 bases and V 2 bases, and 6 bases lay outside the gene matches. The CDR3 contains 14 residues. The CDR3 loop is CASSLNVAGDEQYF. The DNA for the CDR3 is TGTGCCAGCAGCTTAAACGTGGCGGGGGACGAGCAGTACTTC.

The chain couples TRBV6-1 to TRBJ1-1; D unclear. Trimming took 3 bases from V and 1 from J, leaving 6 bases between them. CDR1 and CDR2 (germline): MNHNS, SASEGT. CDR3 length: 13 residues. CDR3 loop: CASSDPGNTEAFF. CDR3 bases: TGTGCCAGCAGTGACCCTGGGAACACTGAAGCTTTCTTT.

In regard to this clone: Other DNA sequences in the sample encode the same CDR3. The chain carries TRBV18 and TRBJ1-2; 10 nucleotides agree with TRBD1. The germline V gene has CDR1 KGHSH and CDR2 LQKENI. V gave up 3 bases and J gave up 3 bases; unmatched junction bases: 1. The CDR3 is 14 amino acids. Here the CDR3 reads CASSPGQGDYGYTF. CDR3 DNA: TGTGCCAGCTCACCCGGACAGGGGGACTATGGCTACACCTTC.

The chain joins TRBV7-8 to TRBJ2-7; D is perhaps TRBD1 (5 bases). The V end lost 7 bases, the J end lost 5 bases, and 18 bases lay between the germline ends. This CDR3 has 14 residues. Germline CDR1 and CDR2: SGHVS and FQNEAQ. CDR3 DNA sequence: TGTGCCAGCACTTCACAACCAGGGCTCAACGAGCAGTACTTC. The encoded protein is CASTSQPGLNEQYF.

In this sample, this clone turned up once. The rearrangement links TRBV13 to TRBJ2-2, with D possibly TRBD1 on 5 matching bases. Germline V gene sequence: CDR1 PRHDT, CDR2 FYEKMQ (reference sequence). The ends were cut back, 3 bases at V and 0 bases at J, with 11 bases in the middle. The length of the CDR3 is 16 residues. CDR3 sequence reads: CASSFDSPTNTGELFF. The CDR3 DNA is TGTGCCAGCAGCTTCGACAGCCCAACGAACACCGGGGAGCTGTTTTTT.

This clone was picked up one time. The J gene is TRBJ2-2, the V gene TRBV13; D remains ambiguous. The V gene's germline CDR1 is PRHDT and CDR2 FYEKMQ (reference sequence). The ends were cut back, 3 bases at V and 4 bases at J, with 6 bases in the middle. This CDR3 region has 13 residues. As DNA, the CDR3 is TGTGCCAGCAGCTTGTTCGGCACCGGGGAGCTGTTTTTT. Translating gives CASSLFGTGELFF.

The chain uses TRBV4-1 and TRBJ2-2; 8 bases fit TRBD1. V shed 4 bases and J 6 bases; nucleotides not matched to a gene: 7. This CDR3 contains 15 residues. Germline V CDR1 and CDR2: MGHRA, YSYEKL. The CDR3 is CASSRQDREAGELFF. CDR3 DNA: TGCGCCAGCAGCCGGCAGGACAGGGAGGCCGGGGAGCTGTTTTTT.

The genes are TRBV14 and TRBJ1-1, with D tentatively TRBD1 (5 bases). This CDR3 comprises 13 residues. V was trimmed by 0 bases and J by 11 bases, leaving 13 bases between them. Germline CDR1 is SGHDN and CDR2 is FVKESK. The CDR3 sequence: CASSQDFGARAFF. The CDR3 DNA follows: TGTGCCAGCAGCCAAGATTTCGGGGCGCGGGCTTTCTTT.

The V and J genes are TRBV10-3 and TRBJ1-5; 8 nucleotides align to TRBD1. Germline-derived CDR1 and CDR2 are ENHRY and SYGVKD. Trimming cost V 4 bases and J 3 bases; bases outside gene matches: 11. CDR3 length equals 17 residues. Here the CDR3 DNA reads TGTGCCATCAGTGGAGGGAACGGACAGGGCCTCAATCAGCCCCAGCATTTT. Translating it yields CAISGGNGQGLNQPQHF.